Below, one TCR beta chain is given with its context. The antigen is unknown. The sample is drawn from a study of T cells in localized non-small cell lung cancer. The table came from immunoSEQ multiplex PCR; TCRdb's copy has only in-frame clones and leaves some out. The sample contains approximately 12,000 clones, approximately 81% of which appear only once. V dropped 2 bases and J dropped 0 bases, with 11 bases sitting between them. The CDR3 extends over 17 amino acids. From germline, CDR1 is LNHNV and CDR2 YYDKDF (reference sequence). Findings of the study overall: It was uninvolved adjacent lung that showed the highest T cell clonality, exceeding tumor. Heterogeneity stays possible, as sequencing covered only one tumor region.

The chain joins TRBV15 to TRBJ2-6; D gene ambiguous. Sample: peripheral blood, taken before any cancer treatment. This sequence originates from a male donor aged 60 or over with stage I lung adenocarcinoma. In DNA, the CDR3 is TGTGCCACCAGCAGATTCATAATCAGCTCTGGGGCCAACGTCCTGACTTTC. Translation: CATSRFIISSGANVLTF.